The following is a TCR beta chain sequence with its context. Its target is not known. Using immunoSEQ multiplex PCR, the repertoire was profiled, and TCRdb retains in-frame clones only, with some absent. This table has roughly 770,000 clones, just over 95% appearing once. Only CD45RO-negative cells positively selected for CCR7 counted as naive CD8 cells, so terminally differentiated effector memory CD45RA+ cells were excluded. Everyone who donated was a Caucasian adult who lived in Nashville, Tennessee. This entry comes from a study of shared clonotypes between healthy human individuals. Study-wide points: A handful of donors had about 5% of their naive CD4 clonotypes in common. Researchers sampled blood only, noting tissue repertoires likely differ. The genetic and exposure-history diversity represented was limited by few donors.

There are 16 residues in the CDR3. With V trimmed by 4 bases and J by 0 bases, 4 bases remained unmatched. From germline, CDR1 is LNHDA and CDR2 SQIVND (reference sequence). The source material was naive CD8+ T cells sorted from blood. This sequence was found in a man aged 25-40 years in good health. V gene TRBV19 combines with J gene TRBJ1-4; 8 bases align to TRBD1. The DNA of the CDR3 is TGTGCCAGTAGTACCCGGGACAGGACAACTAATGAAAAACTGTTTTTT. This sequence encodes CASSTRDRTTNEKLFF. Combining the CDR3 with reference TRBV19 and TRBJ1-4 gives the whole variable domain DGGITQSPKYLFRKEGQNVTLSCEQNLNHDAMYWYRQDPGQGLRLIYYSQIVNDFQKGDIAEGYSVSREKKESFPLTVTSAQKNPTAFYLCASSTRDRTTNEKLFFGSGTQLSVL.